Given below is one T cell receptor beta chain in context. Its antigen is undetermined. Molecular barcoding with unique molecular identifiers was used for the TCRbeta library. One entry per CDR3 protein results from TCRdb running MiXCR on the PCR reads. The sample has about a million distinct CDR3 sequences, 25% to 35% seen once. This entry belongs to a study of T-cell reconstitution after alpha-beta-depleted transplantation in children. V shed 6 bases and J 6 bases; nucleotides not matched to a gene: 13. Germline lookup yields CDR1 ENHRY and CDR2 SYGVKD. The CDR3 length is 15 residues. Overall study findings and caveats: As was reported, about two months after transplant, alpha-beta T cells came from several hundred expanded graft clones. There were some patients whose high TCRbeta diversity at day 60 came from surviving recipient T cells and thymic progenitors. Most T-cell counts and diversity one year after the transplant came from T cells that were newly produced.

This receptor was obtained from a boy under two years old who had a stem cell transplant for SCID, so the T cells may come from the graft donor. The chain is built from TRBV10-3 and TRBJ1-2; 7 nucleotides match TRBD1. The specimen comprised PBMCs, mostly from graft donor cells, sampled 360 days after TCRalphabeta/CD19-depleted stem cell transplant. The CDR3 region is CAIRIETGQPHGYTF. The DNA of the CDR3 is TGTGCCATCAGGATAGAGACAGGGCAACCCCATGGCTACACCTTC.